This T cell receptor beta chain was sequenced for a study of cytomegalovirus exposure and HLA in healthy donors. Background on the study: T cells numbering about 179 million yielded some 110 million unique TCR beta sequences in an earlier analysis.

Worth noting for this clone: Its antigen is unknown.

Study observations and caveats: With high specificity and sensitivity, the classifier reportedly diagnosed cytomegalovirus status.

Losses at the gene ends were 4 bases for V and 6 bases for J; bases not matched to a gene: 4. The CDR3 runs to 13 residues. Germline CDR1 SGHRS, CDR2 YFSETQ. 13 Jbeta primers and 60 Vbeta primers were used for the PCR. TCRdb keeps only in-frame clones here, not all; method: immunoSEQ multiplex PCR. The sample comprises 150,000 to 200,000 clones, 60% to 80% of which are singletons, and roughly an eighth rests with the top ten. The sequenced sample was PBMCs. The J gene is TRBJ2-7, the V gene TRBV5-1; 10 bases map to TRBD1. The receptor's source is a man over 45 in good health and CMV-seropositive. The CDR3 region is CASSRDRGSEQYV. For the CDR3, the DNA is TGCGCCAGCAGCCGGGACAGGGGATCCGAGCAGTACGTC.